Each of the 9 T cell receptor beta chains below was sequenced from the same sample in a study of control samples from healthy donors and cancer patients. Method: immunoSEQ multiplex PCR; TCRdb's copy keeps in-frame clones and lacks some. Among about 89,000 clones, about 85% were seen once, and the ten largest hold approximately 2.1%. Sequencing was performed on blood. The receptors were sampled from a woman aged 40 to 50 in good health.

CDR3 sequence (DNA): TGTGCCATCAGTGAGTCAGATAATCAGCCCCAGCATTTT. It yields the protein CAISESDNQPQHF. The rearrangement links TRBV10-3 to TRBJ1-5; D is undetermined. The CDR3 length is 13 residues. Germline V lookup: CDR1 ENHRY, CDR2 SYGVKD. V was clipped by 0 bases and J by 4 bases, with 4 bases between them.

This rearrangement joins TRBV9 to TRBJ2-7; weak D call: TRBD2 (5 bases). Germline V gene lookup returns CDR1 SGDLS and CDR2 YYNGEE. V gave up 4 bases and J gave up 0 bases, with 14 bases separating them. The CDR3 extends over 15 amino acids. CDR3 in amino acids: CASSFGPTSSYEQYF. In DNA form, the CDR3 reads TGTGCCAGCAGCTTCGGCCCTACTAGCTCCTACGAGCAGTACTTC. Complete variable domain (other parts from reference TRBV9 and TRBJ2-7): DSGVTQTPKHLITATGQRVTLRCSPRSGDLSVYWYQQSLDQGLQFLIQYYNGEERAKGNILERFSAQQFPDLHSELNLSSLELGDSALYFCASSFGPTSSYEQYFGPGTRLTVT.

V is TRBV7-2 and J is TRBJ2-2; 9 nucleotides align to TRBD2. Trimming at V came to 0 bases and at J to 2 bases, leaving 10 bases not matched to a gene. This CDR3 is 19 amino acids long. CDR1 is SGHTA and CDR2 is FQGNSA in the germline V gene. CDR3 nucleotide sequence: TGTGCCAGCAGCTTAGCGTTACAGCGGGGGGCTATAAACACCGGGGAGCTGTTTTTT. It specifies CASSLALQRGAINTGELFF.

V usage is TRBV24-1 and J usage is TRBJ2-4, with D perhaps matching TRBD1 (5 bases). This CDR3 has 13 residues. V was cut by 3 bases and J by 7 bases, with 9 bases left in between. Germline-derived CDR1 and CDR2 are KGHDR and SFDVKD. CDR3 sequence reads: CATSDHQGNIQYF. CDR3 DNA sequence: TGTGCCACCAGTGATCACCAGGGTAACATTCAGTACTTC.

This chain joins TRBV5-1 and TRBJ2-6; perhaps TRBD2 as D (5 bases). Trimming left V 2 bases short and J 1 base short, with 13 bases between. Germline CDR1 SGHRS, CDR2 YFSETQ. This CDR3 is 17 amino acids long. CDR3 residues: CASSFGIPGSGANVLTF. The CDR3 DNA follows: TGCGCCAGCAGCTTCGGTATACCGGGGTCTGGGGCCAACGTCCTGACTTTC.

The chain is built from TRBV18 and TRBJ1-5; D call uncertain. Trimming removed 3 bases at V and 0 bases at J, with 15 bases between. This CDR3 is 17 amino acids long. CDR1 KGHSH and CDR2 LQKENI come from the germline V gene. CDR3 sequence (DNA): TGTGCCAGCTCACCTCCCGTGATAGACAATAGCAATCAGCCCCAGCATTTT. Translating it yields CASSPPVIDNSNQPQHF. Drawing the rest from reference TRBV18 and TRBJ1-5, the complete variable domain is NAGVMQNPRHLVRRRGQEARLRCSPMKGHSHVYWYRQLPEEGLKFMVYLQKENIIDESGMPKERFSAEFPKEGPSILRIQQVVRGDSAAYFCASSPPVIDNSNQPQHFGDGTRLSIL.

The chain couples TRBV27 to TRBJ2-1; D is ambiguous. V lost 2 bases to trimming and J lost 1 base, with 9 bases between them. The CDR3 loop spans 15 amino acids. In germline, CDR1 is MNHEY, CDR2 SMNVEV (reference sequence). This CDR3 is CASSLTTDSYNEQFF. CDR3 sequence (DNA): TGTGCCAGCAGTTTAACAACAGATTCCTACAATGAGCAGTTCTTC.

The chain employs TRBV30 and TRBJ2-2; tentatively, D is TRBD1 or TRBD2 (5 bases each). CDR1 and CDR2 (germline): GTSNPN, SVGIG (reference sequence). The V and J ends lost 1 base and 8 bases respectively, with 14 bases between them. The CDR3 runs to 14 residues. The CDR3 here is CAWSAKRDGGELFF. In DNA form, the CDR3 reads TGTGCCTGGAGTGCCAAAAGGGACGGAGGGGAGCTGTTTTTT.

The genes are TRBV18 and TRBJ1-2, with 9 bases matching TRBD1. The CDR3 contains 12 residues. Germline V gene sequence: CDR1 KGHSH, CDR2 LQKENI. V was clipped by 6 bases and J by 8 bases; unmatched bases: 4. The CDR3 loop is CASSGTGMGYTF. The CDR3 bases are TGTGCCAGCTCCGGGACAGGGATGGGCTACACCTTC.